This T cell receptor beta chain appears in the sequencing data of a study of control samples from healthy donors and cancer patients. The repertoire was sequenced with immunoSEQ multiplex PCR; TCRdb's copy has only in-frame clones and lacks some. The table lists 100,000 to 150,000 clones, 90% of them singletons, with roughly 2.7% in the top ten. The germline CDR1 and CDR2 sequences are SGDLS and YYNGEE. The V end was cut by 5 bases, the J end by 0 bases, with 8 bases between. This CDR3 region has 13 residues. Sequencing was carried out using blood. V and J are TRBV9 and TRBJ1-1, with TRBD1 as a possible D gene (6 bases). The TCR sequence derives from a man younger than 35 in good health. The CDR3 bases are TGTGCCAGCAGTACAGGGCTGAACACTGAAGCTTTCTTT. Translating gives CASSTGLNTEAFF.